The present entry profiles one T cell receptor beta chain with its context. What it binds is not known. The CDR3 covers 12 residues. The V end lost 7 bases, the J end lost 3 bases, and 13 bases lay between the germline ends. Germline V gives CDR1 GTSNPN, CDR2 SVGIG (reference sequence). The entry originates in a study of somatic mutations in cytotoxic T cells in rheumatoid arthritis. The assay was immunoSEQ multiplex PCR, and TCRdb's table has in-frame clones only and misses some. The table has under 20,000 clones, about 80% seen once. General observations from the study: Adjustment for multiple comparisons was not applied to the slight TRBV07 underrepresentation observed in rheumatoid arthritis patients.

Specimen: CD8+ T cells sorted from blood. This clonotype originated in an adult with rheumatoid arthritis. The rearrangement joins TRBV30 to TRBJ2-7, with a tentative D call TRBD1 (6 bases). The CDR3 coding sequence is TGTGCCTCCAATAGGGGGTTCTACGAGCAGTACTTC. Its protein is CASNRGFYEQYF.